This entry features one TCR beta chain sequence. This clone's antigen is unknown. No much larger clone is present one base from it, and per-base qualities are unavailable. Library preparation used 5' RACE. Sequenced using an Illumina HiSeq 2500. A second PCR of about 6 to 11 cycles was performed with a sample-barcoded 5' primer and a J-beta primer mix. Each TCR beta cDNA molecule received a unique molecular identifier from a template-switch 5' adaptor carrying 12 random nucleotides. At least 3 million CDR3-containing paired-end reads were obtained from each sample. All of the RNA was converted into first-strand cDNA using the Mint cDNA synthesis kit, with a TRBC-specific oligonucleotide serving as the primer. Following uracil-DNA glycosylase treatment, a first 18-cycle PCR with universal primers M1SS and BC2_uni_R was performed on all cDNA. The original pipeline was this. For normalization, 1 million high-quality reads were randomly selected from each sample, with every read carrying a distinct molecular identifier. Reads sharing molecular identifiers were discarded rather than binned into consensus sequences. CDR3 identification, clonotype clustering and error correction used MiTCR with a Q25 quality threshold and the strictest error-elimination algorithm. Lower-bound total TCR beta diversity was estimated with a nonparametric unseen species model using Euler transformation. TCRdb applied fastp at Q25 and MiXCR to the public reads, then kept only in-frame beta chains. Every entry covers one CDR3 protein and lists the most common genes and DNA from its rows. Clone size and V and J calls follow TCRdb, not the original study. This sample lists 550,000 to 600,000 distinct CDR3 sequences; 25% to 30% were detected once. The ten biggest clones cover approximately 17% of the sample.

The donors were around 39 Caucasian individuals from Russia, aged 6 to 90 years, who were systemically healthy. Each donor gave around 9.5 milliliters of peripheral blood, collected into EDTA-treated Vacutainer tubes. Ficoll-Paque density-gradient centrifugation was used to isolate PBMCs, with at least 7 million per sample. Total RNA was extracted from PBMCs with Trizol reagent, with at least 6 micrograms obtained per sample. For every donor, an aliquot of PBMCs went through flow cytometry to measure the percentages of naive CD45RAhigh/CD27high T cells. The CDR3 starts with the cysteine, ends with the phenylalanine, and has 14 residues. Just the 42-base CDR3 DNA is kept, in frame starting at base 1. Taken from the germline V gene, the CDR1 and CDR2 loops are LGHNA and YNFKEQ. This sample is drawn from a study of blood T cells in healthy people across ages (dated by TCRdb to about 2015). With regard to the full study: Template switching captured roughly one uniquely barcoded TCR beta cDNA molecule per two T cells in model experiments. The donors were divided into four age groups: young (average around 15 years), middle-aged (roughly 42), aged (approximately 62) and long-lived (about 80). Donors of different ages were randomly distributed across sequencing lanes to avoid experimental bias. Using the same blood draw, the study looked at two additional independent replicas of 1 million unique cDNA reads for two donors, one aged 18 to 30 and the other aged 80 or older. Age-related changes in TCR beta repertoire diversity were measured in the study by deep sequencing normalized with unique cDNA molecular identifiers. What the research found in general, with its limitations: Observed TCR beta diversity per million T cells fell roughly linearly with age, and a significant reduction was already apparent by age about 43. Estimates of total diversity from one million sequenced T cells were regarded as lower bounds and underestimates. The CMV infection status of donors was not known, potentially confounding age-related changes in expanded clonotypes. There was a strong correlation between observed TCR beta diversity and the percentage of naive T cells measured by flow cytometry. Compared with the aged group, more naive CD4+ T cells, fewer expanded clones and increased TCR diversity were shown by the long-lived group, suggesting age selection. Because profiling used bulk unsorted PBMCs, naive and antigen-experienced compartments could not be compared conclusively.

The receptor was isolated from a woman in her seventies in good health. Sequencing used blood. Recombination linked TRBV4-2 to TRBJ2-5; 8 junctional bases match TRBD1. The J call may be in error: the DNA end matches TRBJ2-7 better. CDR3 protein: CASSQLDRGYEQYF. The sequenced DNA is TGTGCCAGCAGCCAATTAGACAGGGGCTACGAGCAGTACTTC.